The TCR beta chain under discussion was sequenced for a study of cytomegalovirus exposure and HLA in healthy donors. Study as a whole: There were 90 million to 130 million unique TCR beta sequences, drawn from approximately 180 million T cells, in an earlier analysis. Notes on the study in general: CMV serostatus was the sole immune exposure data available. One variant, a missense change in DCLRE1C, was linked in a later analysis to TCR beta V- and J-gene trimming. Previous analysis showed most TCR beta V segments were productive about 87% or about 30% of the time.

PCR involved 60 Vbeta and 13 Jbeta primers. The assay was immunoSEQ multiplex PCR, and TCRdb's table has in-frame clones only and misses some. The data show fewer than 150,000 clones, 75% to 85% seen once. On this clone: The target antigen is unknown. Additional DNA sequences in this sample encode the identical CDR3.

Sequenced input: PBMCs. The origin of this receptor is a woman between 40 and 55 years old in good health and CMV-seropositive.

This CDR3 is CASSLDRNTEAFF. CDR3 coding DNA: TGCGCCAGCAGCCTCGACAGGAACACTGAAGCTTTCTTT. The chain joins TRBV5-1 to TRBJ1-1, with D tentatively TRBD1 (5 bases). The CDR3 contains 13 residues. From germline, CDR1 is SGHRS and CDR2 YFSETQ. V gave up 4 bases and J gave up 1 base, with 8 bases separating them.